The 23 T cell receptor beta chains below come from one sample, sequenced in a study of blood T cell repertoires in COVID-19. The assay was immunoSEQ multiplex PCR, and TCRdb's table has in-frame clones only and misses some. The sample yields 20,000 to 30,000 clones, about 91% seen once. The material sequenced was peripheral blood. The receptors come from a man aged 65-85 years with active COVID-19.

The chain uses TRBV6-2 or TRBV6-3 and TRBJ2-7, with 8 nucleotides matching TRBD2. Trimming took 6 bases from V and 0 from J; bases not matched to a gene: 10. Per the germline V gene, CDR1 is MNHEY and CDR2 is SVGEGT. The CDR3 is made up of 16 amino acids. CDR3 amino acids: CASSPLRLASSYEQYF. DNA for the CDR3: TGTGCCAGCAGCCCGCTGAGACTAGCGAGCTCCTACGAGCAGTACTTC.

This chain links TRBV11-2 with TRBJ2-3; 13 bases fit TRBD2. J was trimmed by 5 bases and V by 5 bases; bases with no gene match: 7. This CDR3 has 16 residues. CDR1 and CDR2 from the germline V gene are SGHAT and FQNNGV. The CDR3 loop reads CASSRLAGGGRDTQYF. Written as DNA, the CDR3 is TGTGCCAGCAGCCGACTAGCGGGGGGCGGGAGAGATACGCAGTATTTT.

CDR3 sequence (DNA): TGTGCCAGCAGTTACTCGGCTGGCGGCCCAAAGGAGACCCAGTACTTC. It specifies CASSYSAGGPKETQYF. V is TRBV6-5 and J is TRBJ2-5, with D uncertain. V lost 0 bases, J lost 5 bases, and 16 bases lay in between. CDR1 and CDR2 (germline): MNHEY, SVGAGI. There are 16 residues in the CDR3.

V is TRBV18 and J is TRBJ2-3; tentative D call: TRBD2 (6 bases). Germline loops: CDR1 KGHSH, CDR2 LQKENI. CDR3 length equals 14 residues. The V gene lost 8 bases and the J gene lost 1 base, with 13 bases spanning the gap. The chain's CDR3 is CASLGEEGTDTQYF. CDR3 coding DNA: TGTGCCAGCCTGGGGGAGGAGGGCACAGATACGCAGTATTTT.

This chain joins TRBV6-6 and TRBJ2-4; tentative D call: TRBD2 (6 bases). The CDR3 contains 14 residues. V lost 8 bases and J lost 8, with 19 bases in between. Germline CDR1 and CDR2: MNHNY and SVGAGI (reference sequence). The CDR3 reads CASQLTGPGDIQYF. Here the CDR3 DNA reads TGTGCCAGCCAGTTAACTGGACCGGGGGACATTCAGTACTTC.

The chain combines TRBV19 with TRBJ2-1; 8 nucleotides align to TRBD2. CDR1 and CDR2 (germline): LNHDA, SQIVND (reference sequence). V lost 4 bases to trimming and J lost 10 bases; unmatched junction nucleotides: 9. The CDR3 runs 14 residues. CDR3 region: CASSTWSSGNEQFF. DNA of the CDR3: TGTGCCAGTAGTACCTGGAGTAGCGGGAACGAGCAGTTCTTC.

V gene TRBV29-1 combines with J gene TRBJ2-7; 8 positions agree with TRBD1. The germline V gene has CDR1 SQVTM and CDR2 ANQGSEA. The length of the CDR3 is 14 residues. The V gene end was trimmed by 6 bases and the J gene end by 2 bases; junction bases not matched to a gene: 9. CDR3 coding DNA: TGCAGCGTCCGCGAAGGGACAGGTCCCTACGAGCAGTACTTC. Its translation: CSVREGTGPYEQYF.

This chain uses TRBV4-3 with TRBJ1-2; D gene ambiguous. This CDR3 contains 15 residues. Germline CDR1 reads LGHNA; CDR2 reads YSLEER. The germline V and J ends were trimmed by 0 bases and 10 bases, with 18 bases remaining between them. In nucleotides, the CDR3 is TGCGCCAGCAGCCAAGATCCCTCCGGGATAAGGGCCTACACCTTC. It is translated as CASSQDPSGIRAYTF.

This chain uses TRBV5-1 with TRBJ2-1; TRBD2 agrees at 14 bases. The CDR3 totals 16 residues. V trimming: 5 bases; J trimming: 4 bases; junction bases outside the gene matches: 5. Germline CDR1 and CDR2: SGHRS and YFSETQ. The CDR3 region is CASRGLAGASYNEQFF. The CDR3 nucleotides read TGCGCCAGCAGGGGACTAGCGGGGGCCTCATACAATGAGCAGTTCTTC.

This chain links TRBV25-1 with TRBJ2-3; the D is unclear. Trimming cost V 1 base and J 2 bases, with 13 bases left between them. CDR3 length equals 16 residues. CDR1 and CDR2 from the germline V gene are MGHDK and SYGVNS. For the CDR3, the DNA is TGTGCCAGCAGTGAATTTAGAGCATTTCTCACAGATACGCAGTATTTT. Residues: CASSEFRAFLTDTQYF.

The V gene is TRBV21-1, the J gene TRBJ1-2. TRBV21-1 is a pseudogene locus. This CDR3 spans 12 amino acids. CDR3 sequence (DNA): TGTGCCAGCAGCTCCCGGGGCTATGGCTACACCTTC. Amino acids: CASSSRGYGYTF.

V usage is TRBV10-3 and J usage is TRBJ1-5; 7 nucleotides agree with TRBD1. This CDR3 has 14 amino acids. The V and J ends lost 5 bases and 5 bases, in that order; junction bases with no gene match: 6. Germline CDR1 is ENHRY and CDR2 is SYGVKD. The CDR3 coding sequence is TGTGCCATCAGTAGACAGGGAACCGATCAGCCCCAGCATTTT. Its protein is CAISRQGTDQPQHF.

The V call is TRBV6-6, the J call TRBJ2-7; 10 bases agree with TRBD1. The CDR3 extends over 14 amino acids. V trimming: 2 bases; J trimming: 2 bases; junction bases outside the gene matches: 0. Germline V gives CDR1 MNHNY, CDR2 SVGAGI (reference sequence). The CDR3: CASSYGQGAYEQYF. CDR3 DNA sequence: TGTGCCAGCAGTTACGGACAGGGGGCCTACGAGCAGTACTTC.

V usage is TRBV14 and J usage is TRBJ2-1; 7 bases align to TRBD2. The CDR3 has 17 residues. Germline CDR1 and CDR2: SGHDN and FVKESK. With 0 bases clipped from V and 3 bases from J, the junction kept 8 bases outside the gene matches. The CDR3 DNA reads TGTGCCAGCAGCCAAGATGATGGGGGGGGAAACTACAATGAGCAGTTCTTC. Encoded protein: CASSQDDGGGNYNEQFF. The full variable domain, with the rest looked up from reference TRBV14 and TRBJ2-1, is EAGVTQFPSHSVIEKGQTVTLRCDPISGHDNLYWYRRVMGKEIKFLLHFVKESKQDESGMPNNRFLAERTGGTYSTLKVQPAELEDSGVYFCASSQDDGGGNYNEQFFGPGTRLTVL.

This clone was counted only a few times. This sequence joins TRBV27 and TRBJ2-7, with TRBD2 as a possible D gene (7 bases). Germline V gene lookup returns CDR1 MNHEY and CDR2 SMNVEV (reference sequence). The CDR3 totals 13 residues. The V and J ends lost 8 bases and 0 bases respectively, with 11 bases between them. The chain's CDR3 is CASGRGSSYEQYF. The CDR3 nucleotides read TGTGCCAGCGGGAGGGGGTCCTCCTACGAGCAGTACTTC.

The chain couples TRBV2 to TRBJ1-5; 8 bases are shared with TRBD1. With V trimmed by 3 bases and J by 4 bases, 5 bases remained unmatched. Per the germline V gene, CDR1 is SNHLY and CDR2 is FYNNEI. The CDR3 spans 15 residues. This chain's CDR3 is CASSDGTGLNQPQHF. CDR3 coding DNA: TGTGCCAGCAGTGATGGGACAGGCCTAAATCAGCCCCAGCATTTT.

The CDR3 region has the DNA TGTGCCAGCAGCAAAGTGATAGCGGGGGGGCATGAGACCCAGTACTTC. This codes for CASSKVIAGGHETQYF. The J gene is TRBJ2-5, the V gene TRBV21-1; no DNA check was done on the table's D call, TRBD2. TRBV21-1 is marked as a pseudogene. CDR3 length: 16 residues.

The chain carries TRBV7-3 and TRBJ2-1; 10 bases are shared with TRBD2. Germline CDR1 is SGHTA and CDR2 is FQGTGA. Unmatched junction bases numbered 3, after V lost 5 bases and J lost 5 bases. The CDR3 extends over 14 amino acids. CDR3 sequence reads: CASSRGLADNEQFF. The CDR3 DNA sequence: TGTGCCAGCAGCCGAGGACTAGCGGACAATGAGCAGTTCTTC. Based on the CDR3 plus reference TRBV7-3 and TRBJ2-1, the full variable domain is GAGVSQTPSNKVTEKGKYVELRCDPISGHTALYWYRQSLGQGPEFLIYFQGTGAADDSGLPNDRFFAVRPEGSVSTLKIQRTERGDSAVYLCASSRGLADNEQFFGPGTRLTVL.

This clone was found once. The chain employs TRBV4-2 and TRBJ2-7; maybe TRBD1 (5 bases). Germline V gives CDR1 LGHNA, CDR2 YNFKEQ. The V end lost 6 bases, the J end lost 0 bases, and 15 bases lay between the germline ends. CDR3 length: 15 amino acids. The chain's CDR3 is CASSLTALSSYEQYF. For the CDR3, the DNA is TGTGCCAGCAGTCTGACAGCCTTAAGCTCCTACGAGCAGTACTTC.

This chain links TRBV19 with TRBJ1-4, with D possibly matching TRBD1 (5 bases). The V end was cut by 9 bases, the J end by 6 bases, with 17 bases between. This CDR3 comprises 14 residues. Looked up from germline, CDR1 is LNHDA and CDR2 is SQIVND (reference sequence). The CDR3: CASRRQTGDEKLFF. The CDR3 DNA follows: TGTGCCAGCCGAAGACAAACGGGGGATGAAAAACTGTTTTTT.

The chain is built from TRBV5-1 and TRBJ1-1; a weak D match, TRBD1 (5 bases). The ends were cut back, 4 bases at V and 1 base at J, with 11 bases in the middle. In germline, CDR1 is SGHRS, CDR2 YFSETQ. The CDR3 is 14 residues long. CDR3 sequence reads: CASSQGLPNTEAFF. The CDR3 bases are TGCGCCAGCAGCCAGGGACTGCCGAACACTGAAGCTTTCTTT.

The chain uses TRBV24-1 and TRBJ2-1, with D possibly being TRBD2 (6 bases). This CDR3 is built from 17 residues. The germline CDR1 and CDR2 sequences are KGHDR and SFDVKD. V lost 3 bases to trimming and J lost 3 bases, with 17 bases between them. CDR3: CATSDGPGVSVYNEQFF. CDR3 nucleotides: TGTGCCACCAGTGATGGTCCGGGGGTGAGTGTCTACAATGAGCAGTTCTTC.

J is TRBJ2-4 and V is TRBV28; D gene unclear. The CDR3 length is 17 residues. Germline CDR1 and CDR2: MDHEN and SYDVKM. The V and J ends lost 2 bases and 1 base respectively, with 15 bases between them. The CDR3 loop reads CASSLVKTSRAKNIQYF. The CDR3 nucleotides read TGTGCCAGCAGTTTAGTCAAGACGAGCAGGGCCAAAAACATTCAGTACTTC. Full variable domain (rest looked up from reference TRBV28 and TRBJ2-4): DVKVTQSSRYLVKRTGEKVFLECVQDMDHENMFWYRQDPGLGLRLIYFSYDVKMKEKGDIPEGYSVSREKKERFSLILESASTNQTSMYLCASSLVKTSRAKNIQYFGAGTRLSVL.